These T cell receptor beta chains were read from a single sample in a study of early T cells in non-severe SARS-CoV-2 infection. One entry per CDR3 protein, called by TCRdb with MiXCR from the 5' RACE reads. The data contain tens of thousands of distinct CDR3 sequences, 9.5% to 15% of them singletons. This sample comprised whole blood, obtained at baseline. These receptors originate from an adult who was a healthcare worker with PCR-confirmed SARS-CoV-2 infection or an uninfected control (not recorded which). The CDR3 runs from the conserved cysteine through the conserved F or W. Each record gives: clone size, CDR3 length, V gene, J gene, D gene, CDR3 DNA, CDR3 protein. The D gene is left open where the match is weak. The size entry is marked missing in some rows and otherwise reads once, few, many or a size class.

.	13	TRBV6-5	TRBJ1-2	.	TGTGCCAGCAGTTACACAGGACGATATGGCTACACCTTC	CASSYTGRYGYTF
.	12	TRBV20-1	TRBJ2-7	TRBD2	TGCAGCGCCCGGGAGGGGGAATACGAGCAGTACTTC	CSAREGEYEQYF
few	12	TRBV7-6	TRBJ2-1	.	TGTGCCAGCAGCTTAACTAGCAATGAGCAGTTCTTC	CASSLTSNEQFF
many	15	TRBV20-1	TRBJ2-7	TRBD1	TGCAGTGCTAGGGGTCTGACAGGGGGCCCCTACGAGCAGTACTTC	CSARGLTGGPYEQYF
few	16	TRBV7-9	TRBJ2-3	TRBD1	TGTGCCAGCAGCATTAAAGGCCGAGGGACAGCAGATACGCAGTATTTT	CASSIKGRGTADTQYF
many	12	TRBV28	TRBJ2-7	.	TGTGCCAGCAGTTATAGGGTTAGGGAGCAGTACTTC	CASSYRVREQYF
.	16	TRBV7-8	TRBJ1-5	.	TGTGCCAGCAGCTGGGGGGAGAGTCTTAGCAATCAGCCCCAGCATTTT	CASSWGESLSNQPQHF
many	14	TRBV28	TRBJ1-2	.	TGTGCCAGCAGTTTCGGCGGAACTAACTATGGCTACACCTTC	CASSFGGTNYGYTF
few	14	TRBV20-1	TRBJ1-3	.	TGCAGTGCTAGTAATAGAAACTCTGGAAACACCATATATTTT	CSASNRNSGNTIYF
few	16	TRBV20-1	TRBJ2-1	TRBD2	TGCAGTGCTAGGAAGATAAGCGGGGACGCCTACAATGAGCAGTTCTTC	CSARKISGDAYNEQFF
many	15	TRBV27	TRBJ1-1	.	TGTGCCAGCAGACATCGACCCAACATGAACACTGAAGCTTTCTTT	CASRHRPNMNTEAFF
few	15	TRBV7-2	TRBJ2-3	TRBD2	TGTGCCAGCAGCTTATACAGCGGGGCTACAGATACGCAGTATTTT	CASSLYSGATDTQYF
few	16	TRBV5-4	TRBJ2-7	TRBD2	TGTGCCAGCAGCAGTCCTCCCGGGACTAAGGAGGCCGAGCAGTACTTC	CASSSPPGTKEAEQYF
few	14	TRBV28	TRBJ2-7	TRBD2	TGTGCCAGCGTCCGCGGGGGGCTCCCCCCCGAGCAGTACTTC	CASVRGGLPPEQYF
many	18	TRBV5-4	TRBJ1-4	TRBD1	TGTGCCAGCAGCTTCACCGGGACAGGGAGGGGGAGCAATGAAAAACTGTTTTTT	CASSFTGTGRGSNEKLFF
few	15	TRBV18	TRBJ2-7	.	TGTGCCAGCTCACCTCCCGCGCCGGGGTCCTACGAGCAGTACTTC	CASSPPAPGSYEQYF
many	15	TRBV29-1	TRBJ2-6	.	TGCAGCGTCAAACCCGAGGAAACTGGGGCCAACGTCCTGACTTTC	CSVKPEETGANVLTF
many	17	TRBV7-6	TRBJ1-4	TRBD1	TGTGCCAGCAGCCCCGGGACAGGGGGTGCGACTAATGAAAAACTGTTTTTT	CASSPGTGGATNEKLFF
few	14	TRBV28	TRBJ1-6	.	TGTGCCAGCAGTTTAATGCAGCTAGATTCACCCCTCCACTTT	CASSLMQLDSPLHF
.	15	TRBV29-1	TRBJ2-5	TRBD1	TGCAGCGCCGGAGCTAGGACAGGGATCCAGGAGACCCAGTACTTC	CSAGARTGIQETQYF
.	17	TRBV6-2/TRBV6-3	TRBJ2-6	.	TGTGCCAGCAGTTACGGGCAGACCAGCTCTGGGGCCAACGTCCTGACTTTC	CASSYGQTSSGANVLTF
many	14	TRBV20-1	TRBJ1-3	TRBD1	TGCAGTGCCGGGGACAGAGGCTCTGGAAACACCATATATTTT	CSAGDRGSGNTIYF
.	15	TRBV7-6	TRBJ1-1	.	TGTGCCAGCAGCTTAGTCCCGGGGCGGGTCACAGAAGCTTTCTTT	CASSLVPGRVTEAFF
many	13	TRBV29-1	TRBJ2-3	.	TGCAGCGTTTCCCTACGGTCGGGGGATACGCAGTATTTT	CSVSLRSGDTQYF
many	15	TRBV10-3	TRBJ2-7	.	TGTGCCATCAGTTCCCCGGACCGGGGCTCCTACGAGCAGTACTTC	CAISSPDRGSYEQYF
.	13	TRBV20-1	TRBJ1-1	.	TGCAGTGCTAGAGGTGGTTGGGAGGGTGAAGCTTTCTTT	CSARGGWEGEAFF
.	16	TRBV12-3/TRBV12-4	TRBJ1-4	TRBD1	TGTGCCAGCAGTTTTGGGGACAGGGCCACTAATGAAAAACTGTTTTTT	CASSFGDRATNEKLFF
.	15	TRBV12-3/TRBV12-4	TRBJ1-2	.	TGTGCCAGCAGTTTTGGGGGGACCCTTAACTATGGCTACACCTTC	CASSFGGTLNYGYTF
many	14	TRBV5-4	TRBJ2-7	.	TGTGCCACAGCCCCCCCGGGTGGAAGCTACGAGCAGTACTTC	CATAPPGGSYEQYF
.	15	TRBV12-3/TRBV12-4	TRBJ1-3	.	TGTGCCAGCAGTGTACTACAGAGCTCTGGAAACACCATATATTTT	CASSVLQSSGNTIYF
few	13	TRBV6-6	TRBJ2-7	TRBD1	TGTGCCAGCAGGGGGACAGGGGTGTTCGTGCAGTACTTC	CASRGTGVFVQYF
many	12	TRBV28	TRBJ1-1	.	TGTGCCATCGGCAGGGTGGGCACTGAAGCTTTCTTT	CAIGRVGTEAFF
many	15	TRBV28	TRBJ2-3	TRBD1	TGTGCCAGCAGTCGTGGGGACAGGGGGGCAGATACGCAGTATTTT	CASSRGDRGADTQYF
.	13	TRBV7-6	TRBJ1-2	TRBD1	TGTGCCAGCAGCCCAACAGGGGACTATGGCTACACCTTC	CASSPTGDYGYTF
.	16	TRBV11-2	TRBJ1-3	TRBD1	TGTGCCAGCGGAACGAACAGGGGGCGCCCAGGAAACACCATATATTTT	CASGTNRGRPGNTIYF
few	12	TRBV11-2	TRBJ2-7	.	TGTGCCAGCAGGGGGGACTCATACGAGCAGTACTTC	CASRGDSYEQYF
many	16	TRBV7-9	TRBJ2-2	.	TGTGCCAGCAGCTGGGAACTCCCACCGAACACCGGGGAGCTGTTTTTT	CASSWELPPNTGELFF
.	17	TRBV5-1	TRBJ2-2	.	TGCGCCAGCAGCTCCCAGCCGGAGGCAGGGTTTACCGGGGAGCTGTTTTTT	CASSSQPEAGFTGELFF
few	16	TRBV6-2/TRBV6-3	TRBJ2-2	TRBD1	TGTGCCAGCACCAAAGCAGGACAGGGGAACACCGGGGAGCTGTTTTTT	CASTKAGQGNTGELFF
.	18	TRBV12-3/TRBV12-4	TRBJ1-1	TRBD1	TGTGCCAGCAGCCGCGCCTCCGGGACAGGGGGACTGGCCACTGAAGCTTTCTTT	CASSRASGTGGLATEAFF
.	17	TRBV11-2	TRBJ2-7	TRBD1	TGTGCCAGCAGCTTCCAGCCCGGGACAGGGTTCATCGGCGAGCAGTACTTC	CASSFQPGTGFIGEQYF